Sequencing of this TCR beta chain was carried out in a study of cytomegalovirus exposure and HLA in healthy donors. Germline CDR1 reads SNHLY; CDR2 reads FYNNEI. The CDR3 has 12 amino acids. V gave up 11 bases and J gave up 0 bases, with 10 bases separating them. Both 60 Vbeta primers and 13 Jbeta primers went into the PCR. Here immunoSEQ multiplex PCR was the method, and the copy in TCRdb shows in-frame clones only, minus some. The table has some 130,000 clones, roughly 79% seen once. Sequenced material: PBMCs. The sequence derives from a young man in good health and CMV-seronegative. V usage is TRBV2 and J usage is TRBJ1-1; D perhaps matches TRBD1 (6 bases). The CDR3 sequence is CAGGHLNTEAFF. CDR3 DNA: TGTGCCGGGGGACACCTGAACACTGAAGCTTTCTTT.